The 24 T cell receptor beta chains given below trace back to one sample, sequenced in a study of T cell responses to AZD1222 COVID-19 vaccine. The method was immunoSEQ multiplex PCR; TCRdb's version includes in-frame clones alone and lacks a portion of them. Found here are about 130,000 clones, around nine tenths of them singletons; the top ten hold roughly 5.4%. Sequences were derived from peripheral blood, sampled on day 0 of AZD1222 vaccination. These receptors were obtained from an adult in good health.

The chain joins TRBV10-3 to TRBJ1-3; D is ambiguous. CDR3 length equals 13 residues. CDR1 is ENHRY, CDR2 SYGVKD, per germline. V lost 6 bases, J lost 0 bases, and 6 bases lay in between. The chain's CDR3 is CAIRGISGNTIYF. The CDR3 region has the DNA TGTGCCATCAGGGGGATCTCTGGAAACACCATATATTTT.

The CDR3 bases are TGTGCCAGTAGTGATCGGACAGGGGGCCAGAACACTGAAGCTTTCTTT. Protein sequence: CASSDRTGGQNTEAFF. The chain employs TRBV19 and TRBJ1-1; TRBD1 aligns across 11 bases. This CDR3 is built from 16 residues. The V gene end was trimmed by 5 bases and the J gene end by 1 base; junction bases not matched to a gene: 6. The germline gives CDR1 LNHDA, CDR2 SQIVND (reference sequence).

The chain recombines TRBV11-2 with TRBJ1-1; the D is unclear. V gave up 5 bases and J gave up 4 bases, with 8 bases separating them. Per the germline V gene, CDR1 is SGHAT and CDR2 is FQNNGV. The CDR3 consists of 12 residues. The CDR3 DNA sequence: TGTGCCAGCAGCCCCCAGCGCACTGAAGCTTTCTTT. It translates to CASSPQRTEAFF. The full variable domain, in which reference TRBV11-2 and TRBJ1-1 provide the parts outside the CDR3, is EAGVAQSPRYKIIEKRQSVAFWCNPISGHATLYWYQQILGQGPKLLIQFQNNGVVDDSQLPKDRFSAERLKGVDSTLKIQPAKLEDSAVYLCASSPQRTEAFFGQGTRLTVV.

The table lists this clone with a count of one. V is TRBV19 and J is TRBJ1-5; tentatively, D is TRBD1 (5 bases). V was shortened by 3 bases and J by 4 bases, with 16 bases between the two germline ends. CDR3 length: 16 amino acids. Germline V lookup: CDR1 LNHDA, CDR2 SQIVND (reference sequence). CDR3 DNA sequence: TGTGCCAGTAGTATTTGGGCGCAGGGAAGGAATCAGCCCCAGCATTTT. Translating it yields CASSIWAQGRNQPQHF. The complete variable domain, with remaining parts taken from reference TRBV19 and TRBJ1-5, reads DGGITQSPKYLFRKEGQNVTLSCEQNLNHDAMYWYRQDPGQGLRLIYYSQIVNDFQKGDIAEGYSVSREKKESFPLTVTSAQKNPTAFYLCASSIWAQGRNQPQHFGDGTRLSIL.

The gene calls are TRBV6-5 and TRBJ1-2; no clear D gene. V lost 6 bases and J lost 2, with 13 bases in between. This CDR3 region has 14 residues. Per germline, CDR1 MNHEY and CDR2 SVGAGI. The CDR3 loop is CASSRSASNYGYTF. The DNA for the CDR3 is TGTGCCAGCAGCCGATCTGCCAGCAACTATGGCTACACCTTC.

This clone was detected only a few times. This chain connects TRBV5-1 to TRBJ1-4; no firm D call. This CDR3 is built from 14 residues. V was cut by 0 bases and J by 4 bases, with 7 bases left in between. Germline V CDR1 and CDR2: SGHRS, YFSETQ. CDR3 sequence reads: CASSLGHGNEKLFF. The CDR3 DNA is TGCGCCAGCAGCTTGGGACACGGTAATGAAAAACTGTTTTTT.

The rearrangement uses TRBV6-5 and TRBJ1-5; perhaps TRBD1 as D (5 bases). In germline, CDR1 is MNHEY, CDR2 SVGAGI. The V end was cut by 6 bases, the J end by 0 bases, with 12 bases between. The CDR3 totals 15 residues. In DNA form, the CDR3 reads TGTGCCAGCAGCCGGGGACCTAATAGCAATCAGCCCCAGCATTTT. Its translation: CASSRGPNSNQPQHF.

The chain couples TRBV27 to TRBJ2-3, with TRBD2 matching over 7 bases. Germline CDR1 MNHEY, CDR2 SMNVEV (reference sequence). Trimming cost V 7 bases and J 5 bases; bases outside gene matches: 9. The CDR3 totals 14 residues. The CDR3 coding sequence is TGTGCCAGCAAACGGGGTCGCGGGGGAGATACGCAGTATTTT. Translating it yields CASKRGRGGDTQYF.

The chain has TRBV5-1 and TRBJ2-1, with 10 nucleotides matching TRBD2. The V and J ends lost 4 bases and 6 bases, in that order; junction bases with no gene match: 10. Germline values: CDR1 SGHRS, CDR2 YFSETQ. The CDR3 has 16 residues. CDR3 sequence reads: CASSPLISGGANEQFF. The CDR3 coding sequence is TGCGCCAGCAGCCCCCTAATCAGCGGGGGGGCCAATGAGCAGTTCTTC.

The chain is built from TRBV6-4 and TRBJ1-2, with a tentative D call TRBD1 (6 bases). Trimming took off 2 bases at V and 6 bases at J, with 10 bases between the two ends. From germline, CDR1 is MRHNA and CDR2 SNTAGT. The CDR3 is made up of 13 amino acids. CDR3 amino acids: CASSDTGGHGYTF. The CDR3 nucleotides are TGTGCCAGCAGTGACACCGGGGGGCATGGCTACACCTTC.

V usage is TRBV20-1 and J usage is TRBJ1-3; D is undetermined. With 1 base removed from V and 3 bases from J, the gap between germline ends came to 1 base. The CDR3 consists of 11 residues. CDR1 DFQATT and CDR2 SNEGSKA come from the germline V gene (reference sequence). The CDR3 region has the DNA TGCAGTGCTAGAGGTGGAAACACCATATATTTT. Its protein is CSARGGNTIYF.

This clone appeared a single time. The chain links TRBV12-3 or TRBV12-4 to TRBJ1-2; the match to TRBD1 covers 8 bases. This CDR3 contains 13 residues. The V gene end was trimmed by 3 bases and the J gene end by 6 bases; junction bases not matched to a gene: 3. CDR3 DNA sequence: TGTGCCAGCAGTTTGGACAGGGCGAATGGCTACACCTTC. Amino acids: CASSLDRANGYTF.

The J gene is TRBJ2-2, the V gene TRBV6-6, with a possible D match to TRBD1 (6 bases). Trimming cost V 7 bases and J 0 bases, with 15 bases left between them. The V gene's germline CDR1 is MNHNY and CDR2 SVGAGI (reference sequence). There are 16 residues in the CDR3. The CDR3 nucleotides are TGTGCCAGCATCGAGGGGGACCGAACGAACACCGGGGAGCTGTTTTTT. It codes for CASIEGDRTNTGELFF.

V usage is TRBV3-1 (or the pseudogene TRBV3-2) and J usage is TRBJ2-5; perhaps TRBD1 as D (5 bases). The germline gives CDR1 LGHDT, CDR2 YNNKEL (reference sequence). V dropped 6 bases and J dropped 1 base, with 12 bases sitting between them. There are 14 residues in the CDR3. CDR3 nucleotide sequence: TGTGCCAGCAGGAAGGGGCAGCCCCAAGAGACCCAGTACTTC. Encoded protein: CASRKGQPQETQYF.

The chain is built from TRBV7-9 and TRBJ1-5, with 7 bases aligning to TRBD1. The junction had 10 bases not matched to a gene; V was cut back by 4 bases and J by 4 bases. Per germline, CDR1 SEHNR and CDR2 FQNEAQ (reference sequence). The CDR3 covers 16 residues. The CDR3 coding sequence is TGTGCCAGCAGCTCCACAGGGGAAGGTTTGAATCAGCCCCAGCATTTT. Its translation: CASSSTGEGLNQPQHF. The whole variable domain, filled in from reference TRBV7-9 and TRBJ1-5, reads DTGVSQNPRHKITKRGQNVTFRCDPISEHNRLYWYRQTLGQGPEFLTYFQNEAQLEKSRLLSDRFSAERPKGSFSTLEIQRTEQGDSAMYLCASSSTGEGLNQPQHFGDGTRLSIL.

The chain combines TRBV14 with TRBJ1-1; unclear D gene. V was pared by 4 bases and J by 4 bases, with 10 bases between. Germline V gene data show CDR1 as SGHDN and CDR2 as FVKESK. This CDR3 spans 13 amino acids. The CDR3 here is CASSPEEGTEAFF. CDR3 coding DNA: TGTGCCAGCAGCCCCGAGGAGGGCACTGAAGCTTTCTTT. The variable domain in full, completed from reference TRBV14 and TRBJ1-1, reads EAGVTQFPSHSVIEKGQTVTLRCDPISGHDNLYWYRRVMGKEIKFLLHFVKESKQDESGMPNNRFLAERTGGTYSTLKVQPAELEDSGVYFCASSPEEGTEAFFGQGTRLTVV.

The rearrangement links TRBV10-2 to TRBJ2-7; 8 positions match TRBD1. The CDR3 consists of 13 residues. Germline CDR1 reads WSHSY; CDR2 reads SAAADI. V was clipped by 7 bases and J by 2 bases; unmatched bases: 4. The CDR3 DNA reads as TGCGCCAGCATCGGGACAGGTCCCTACGAGCAGTACTTC. Translated, it gives CASIGTGPYEQYF.

The gene calls are TRBV10-3 and TRBJ1-1, with D perhaps TRBD1 (5 bases). The CDR3 contains 14 residues. The V end lost 4 bases, the J end lost 4 bases, and 13 bases lay between the germline ends. CDR1 and CDR2 from the germline V gene are ENHRY and SYGVKD. CDR3 sequence: CAISVGGDVTEAFF. The CDR3 region has the DNA TGTGCCATCAGTGTAGGAGGGGATGTCACTGAAGCTTTCTTT.

This chain links TRBV30 with TRBJ1-4; D is ambiguous. Per the germline V gene, CDR1 is GTSNPN and CDR2 is SVGIG (reference sequence). Trimming cost V 7 bases and J 8 bases, with 8 bases left between them. The CDR3 has 10 amino acids. The CDR3 region has the DNA TGTGCCTACTCAGAGGAAAAACTGTTTTTT. Translating gives CAYSEEKLFF.

This sequence joins TRBV29-1 and TRBJ1-1, with 9 bases matching TRBD1. V shed 7 bases and J 3 bases; nucleotides not matched to a gene: 3. CDR3 size: 12 residues. The germline CDR1 and CDR2 sequences are SQVTM and ANQGSEA. CDR3 region: CSGGQGDTEAFF. The CDR3 region has the DNA TGCAGCGGGGGACAGGGTGACACTGAAGCTTTCTTT.

The chain uses TRBV9 and TRBJ2-5; weak D call: TRBD2 (5 bases). Trimming removed 5 bases from V and 5 bases from J, with 10 bases in between. The length of the CDR3 is 12 residues. The V gene's germline CDR1 is SGDLS and CDR2 YYNGEE. The CDR3 nucleotides are TGTGCCAGCAGTCCGGGCGGGGAGACCCAGTACTTC. Translated, it gives CASSPGGETQYF. Filled out from reference TRBV9 and TRBJ2-5, the complete variable domain reads DSGVTQTPKHLITATGQRVTLRCSPRSGDLSVYWYQQSLDQGLQFLIQYYNGEERAKGNILERFSAQQFPDLHSELNLSSLELGDSALYFCASSPGGETQYFGPGTRLLVL.

The chain joins TRBV30 to TRBJ1-6, with 7 positions matching TRBD1. J gave up 5 bases and V 7 bases, and 8 bases lay outside the gene matches. The CDR3 totals 14 residues. From germline, CDR1 is GTSNPN and CDR2 SVGIG (reference sequence). DNA of the CDR3: TGTGCCTTTTTCACAGGGGAGAATAATTCACCCCTCCACTTT. It specifies CAFFTGENNSPLHF.

The chain carries TRBV29-1 and TRBJ2-7; TRBD1 agrees at 8 bases. V was pared by 7 bases and J by 0 bases, with 2 bases of the junction left unmatched. The length of the CDR3 is 12 residues. Germline V gene lookup returns CDR1 SQVTM and CDR2 ANQGSEA. CDR3 residues: CSATGGSYEQYF. In nucleotides, the CDR3 is TGCAGCGCCACAGGGGGCTCCTACGAGCAGTACTTC.

The chain has TRBV21-1 and TRBJ2-7; the listed D gene, TRBD1, was not tested against the DNA. TRBV21-1 is designated a pseudogene. This CDR3 is 14 amino acids long. CDR3 in amino acids: CASRTGQGSYEQYF. Here the CDR3 DNA reads TGTGCCAGCAGGACGGGACAGGGGAGCTACGAGCAGTACTTC.